The sequence of this T cell receptor beta chain was determined in a study of post-analysis software for immune sequencing data. General study findings and limits: Relative to controls, patients had 4 or 5 TRBV segments at higher frequency, with TRBV5-6, TRBV5-1 and TRBV20-1 among these. In multiple sclerosis, normalized Chao1 diversity was significantly below that of controls. Samples made in the same batch grouped tightly together by F measure.

This clonotype was counted only a few times. Antigen: not known. TCR beta libraries were prepared from cDNA with unique molecular identifiers. T cells numbering roughly 1 to 11 million yielded cDNA molecules that totaled roughly 500,000. TCRdb recomputed calls from the PCR reads with MiXCR, one row per CDR3 protein. This table holds hundreds of thousands of distinct CDR3 sequences, about 27% found once. Trimming removed 3 bases at V and 7 bases at J, with 13 bases between. Germline V gene sequence: CDR1 KGHSH, CDR2 LQKENI. The CDR3 runs 14 residues. The genes are TRBV18 and TRBJ2-1, with D hard to call. Sequencing used blood. This TCR came from a girl under 18 with multiple sclerosis. CDR3 bases: TGTGCCAGCTCACCGGGCGCGCGCCTAAATGAGCAGTTCTTC. This translates into CASSPGARLNEQFF.